This T cell receptor (beta chain) was obtained from a study of T cell responses to AZD1222 COVID-19 vaccine. General study results and limits: Most donors were white British and more were female, and clonal diversity was possibly underestimated. Baseline seropositivity characterized only a handful of AZD1222 recipients. Repertoire sampling happened only post peak T cell response.

Here immunoSEQ multiplex PCR was the method, and the copy in TCRdb shows in-frame clones only, minus some. Here the sample spans 80,000 to 90,000 clones, around 90% being singletons. On this clone: Its antigen is still unknown.

The sequencing here drew on peripheral blood, taken on day 0 of AZD1222 vaccination. The TCR was taken from an adult in good health.

The CDR3 reads CSGRQGLNTEAFF. The CDR3 DNA is TGCAGCGGGAGACAGGGGTTAAACACTGAAGCTTTCTTT. The chain joins TRBV29-1 to TRBJ1-1; 8 positions agree with TRBD1. V was pared by 7 bases and J by 2 bases, with 6 bases of the junction left unmatched. The CDR3 consists of 13 residues. CDR1 and CDR2 from the germline V gene are SQVTM and ANQGSEA.